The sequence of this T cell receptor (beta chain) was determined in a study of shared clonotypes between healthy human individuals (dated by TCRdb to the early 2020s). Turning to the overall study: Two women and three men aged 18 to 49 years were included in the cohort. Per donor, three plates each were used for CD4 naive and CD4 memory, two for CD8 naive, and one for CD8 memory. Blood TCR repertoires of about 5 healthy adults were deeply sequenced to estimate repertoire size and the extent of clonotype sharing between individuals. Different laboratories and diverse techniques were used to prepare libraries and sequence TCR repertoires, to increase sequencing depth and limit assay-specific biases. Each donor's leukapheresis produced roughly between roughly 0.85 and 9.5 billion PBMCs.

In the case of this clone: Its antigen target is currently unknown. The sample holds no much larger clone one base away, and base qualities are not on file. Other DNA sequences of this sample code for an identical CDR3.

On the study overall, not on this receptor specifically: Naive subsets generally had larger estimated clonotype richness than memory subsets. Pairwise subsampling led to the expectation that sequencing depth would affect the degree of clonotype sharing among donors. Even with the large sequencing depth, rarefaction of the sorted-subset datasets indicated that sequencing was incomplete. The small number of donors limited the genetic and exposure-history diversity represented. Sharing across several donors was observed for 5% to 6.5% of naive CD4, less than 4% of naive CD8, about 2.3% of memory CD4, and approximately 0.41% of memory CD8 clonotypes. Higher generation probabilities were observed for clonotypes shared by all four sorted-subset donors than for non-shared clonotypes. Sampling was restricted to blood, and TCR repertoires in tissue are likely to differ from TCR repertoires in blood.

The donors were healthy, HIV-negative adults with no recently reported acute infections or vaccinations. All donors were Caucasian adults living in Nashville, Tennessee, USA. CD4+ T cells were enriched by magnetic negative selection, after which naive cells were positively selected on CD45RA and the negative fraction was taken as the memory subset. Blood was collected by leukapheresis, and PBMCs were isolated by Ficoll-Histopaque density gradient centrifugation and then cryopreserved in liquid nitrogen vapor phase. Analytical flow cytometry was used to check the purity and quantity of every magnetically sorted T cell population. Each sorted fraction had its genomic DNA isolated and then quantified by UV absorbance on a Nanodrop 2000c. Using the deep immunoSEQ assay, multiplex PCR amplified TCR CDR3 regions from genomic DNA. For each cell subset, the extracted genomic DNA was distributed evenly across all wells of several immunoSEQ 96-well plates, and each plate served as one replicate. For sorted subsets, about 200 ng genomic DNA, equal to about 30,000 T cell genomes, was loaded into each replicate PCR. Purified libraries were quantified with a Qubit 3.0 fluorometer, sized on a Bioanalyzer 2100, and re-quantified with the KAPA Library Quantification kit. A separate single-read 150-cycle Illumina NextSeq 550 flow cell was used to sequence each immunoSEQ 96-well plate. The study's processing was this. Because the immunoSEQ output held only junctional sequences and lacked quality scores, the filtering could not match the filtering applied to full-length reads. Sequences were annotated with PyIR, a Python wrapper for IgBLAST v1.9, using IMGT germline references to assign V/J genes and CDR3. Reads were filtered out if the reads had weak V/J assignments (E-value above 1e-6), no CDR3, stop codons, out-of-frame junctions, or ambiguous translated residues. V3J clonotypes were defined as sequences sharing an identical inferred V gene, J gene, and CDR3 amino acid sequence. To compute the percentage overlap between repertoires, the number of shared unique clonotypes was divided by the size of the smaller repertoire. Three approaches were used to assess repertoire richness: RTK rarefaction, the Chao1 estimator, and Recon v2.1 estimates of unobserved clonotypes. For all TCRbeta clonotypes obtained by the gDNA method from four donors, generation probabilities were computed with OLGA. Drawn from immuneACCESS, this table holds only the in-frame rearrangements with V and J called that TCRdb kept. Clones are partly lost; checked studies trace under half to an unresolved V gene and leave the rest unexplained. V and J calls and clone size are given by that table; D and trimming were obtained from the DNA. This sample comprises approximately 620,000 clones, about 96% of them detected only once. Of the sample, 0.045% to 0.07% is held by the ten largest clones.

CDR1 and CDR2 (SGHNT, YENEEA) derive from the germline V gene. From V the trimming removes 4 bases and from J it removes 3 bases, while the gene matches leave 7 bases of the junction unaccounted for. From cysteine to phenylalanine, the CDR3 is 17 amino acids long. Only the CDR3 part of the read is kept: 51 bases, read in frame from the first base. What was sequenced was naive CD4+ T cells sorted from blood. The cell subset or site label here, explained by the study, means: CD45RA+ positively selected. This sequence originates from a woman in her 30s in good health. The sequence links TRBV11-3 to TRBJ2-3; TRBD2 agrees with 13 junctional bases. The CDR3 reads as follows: CASSSGLAGVGTDTQYF. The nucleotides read TGTGCCAGCAGCTCAGGACTAGCGGGAGTGGGGACAGATACGCAGTATTTT. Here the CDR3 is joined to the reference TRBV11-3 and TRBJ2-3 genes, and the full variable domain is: EAGVVQSPRYKIIEKKQPVAFWCNPISGHNTLYWYLQNLGQGPELLIRYENEEAVDDSQLPKDRFSAERLKGVDSTLKIQPAELGDSAVYLCASSSGLAGVGTDTQYFGPGTRLTVL.